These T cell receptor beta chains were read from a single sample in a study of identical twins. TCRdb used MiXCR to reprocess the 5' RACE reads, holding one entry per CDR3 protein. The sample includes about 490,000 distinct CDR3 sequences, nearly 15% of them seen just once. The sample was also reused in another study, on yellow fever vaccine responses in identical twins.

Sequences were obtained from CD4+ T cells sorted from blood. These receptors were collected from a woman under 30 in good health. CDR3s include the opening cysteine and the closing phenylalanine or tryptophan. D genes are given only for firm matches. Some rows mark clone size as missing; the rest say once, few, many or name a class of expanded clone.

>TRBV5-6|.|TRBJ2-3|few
CASSFGSEDTQYF
TGTGCCAGCAGCTTCGGCAGCGAGGATACGCAGTATTTT
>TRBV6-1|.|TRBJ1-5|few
CASSEATDQPQHF
TGTGCCAGCAGTGAAGCGACGGATCAGCCCCAGCATTTT
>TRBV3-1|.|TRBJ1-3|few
CASSRMLDTIYF
TGTGCCAGCAGCCGGATGTTGGACACCATATATTTT
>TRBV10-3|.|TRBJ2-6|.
CAISEKYSAGANVLTF
TGTGCCATCAGTGAGAAATACAGTGCTGGGGCCAACGTCCTGACTTTC
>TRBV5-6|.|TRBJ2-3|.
CASSFVQGTTDTQYF
TGTGCCAGCAGCTTTGTCCAGGGGACCACAGATACGCAGTATTTT
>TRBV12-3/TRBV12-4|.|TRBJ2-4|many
CASTSTHIQYF
TGTGCCAGCACCTCCACTCACATTCAGTACTTC
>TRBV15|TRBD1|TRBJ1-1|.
CATSRQSGGTEAFF
TGTGCCACCAGCAGACAATCAGGGGGAACTGAAGCTTTCTTT
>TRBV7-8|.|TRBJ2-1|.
CASSFISPAEQFF
TGTGCCAGCAGCTTTATCTCCCCGGCTGAGCAGTTCTTC
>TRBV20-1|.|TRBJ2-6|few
CSARRFSGANVLTF
TGCAGTGCTAGGAGATTCTCTGGGGCCAACGTCCTGACTTTC
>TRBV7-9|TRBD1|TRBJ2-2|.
CASHGQGFGELFF
TGTGCCAGCCATGGACAGGGATTCGGGGAGCTGTTTTTT
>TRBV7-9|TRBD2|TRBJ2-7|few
CASSGFRAGVGEQYF
TGTGCCAGCAGCGGGTTCAGAGCGGGAGTGGGGGAGCAGTACTTC
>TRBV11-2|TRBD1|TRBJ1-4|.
CASSQRQGFNEKLFF
TGTGCCAGCAGCCAGAGACAGGGTTTCAATGAAAAACTGTTTTTT
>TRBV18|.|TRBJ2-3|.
CASSRQEYNTQYF
TGTGCCAGCTCTCGACAGGAGTACAATACGCAGTATTTT
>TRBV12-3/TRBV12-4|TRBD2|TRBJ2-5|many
CASNAGTTQETQYF
TGTGCCAGCAACGCCGGGACTACCCAAGAGACCCAGTACTTC
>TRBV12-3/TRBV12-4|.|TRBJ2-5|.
CASSTGAETQYF
TGTGCCAGCAGCACGGGGGCGGAGACCCAGTACTTC
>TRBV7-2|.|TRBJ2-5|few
CASSFLVETQYF
TGTGCCAGCAGCTTCCTAGTAGAGACCCAGTACTTC
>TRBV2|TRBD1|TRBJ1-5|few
CASKPGGAGQPQHF
TGTGCCAGCAAACCAGGGGGCGCGGGGCAGCCCCAGCATTTT
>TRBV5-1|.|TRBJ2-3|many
CASSLDWRAGDTQYF
TGCGCCAGCAGCTTGGATTGGAGGGCCGGAGATACGCAGTATTTT
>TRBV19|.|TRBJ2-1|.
CASSMKINEQFF
TGTGCCAGTAGTATGAAGATAAATGAGCAGTTCTTC
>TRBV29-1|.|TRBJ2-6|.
CSVEPNGANVLTF
TGCAGCGTTGAGCCGAACGGGGCCAACGTCCTGACTTTC
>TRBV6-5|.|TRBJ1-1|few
CASSYQLLTPPSEAFF
TGTGCCAGCAGTTATCAACTACTCACACCACCATCTGAAGCTTTCTTT
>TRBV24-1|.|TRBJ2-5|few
CATSDSLSITEGETQYF
TGTGCCACCAGTGATTCCCTTTCGATCACCGAGGGGGAGACCCAGTACTTC
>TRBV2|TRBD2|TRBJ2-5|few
CASSPELAGQETQYF
TGTGCCAGCAGTCCAGAACTAGCGGGTCAAGAGACCCAGTACTTC
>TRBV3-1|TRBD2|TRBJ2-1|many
CASSPRTSGGYNEQFF
TGTGCCAGCAGCCCTCGGACTAGCGGGGGTTACAATGAGCAGTTCTTC
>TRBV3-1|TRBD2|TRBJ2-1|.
CASSPRASGSHIGEQFF
TGTGCCAGCAGCCCCCGTGCTAGCGGGAGCCACATAGGTGAGCAGTTCTTC
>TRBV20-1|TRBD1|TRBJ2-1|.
CSASGQVPANEQFF
TGCAGTGCTAGTGGACAGGTTCCCGCCAATGAGCAGTTCTTC
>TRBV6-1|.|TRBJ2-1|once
CASSLRGPGPNEQFF
TGTGCCAGCAGCCTGAGGGGCCCGGGACCCAATGAGCAGTTCTTC
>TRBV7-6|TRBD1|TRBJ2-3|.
CASSSTQGPTDTQYF
TGTGCCAGCAGCAGTACACAGGGGCCGACAGATACGCAGTATTTT
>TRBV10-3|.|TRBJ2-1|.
CAISPRQGLHEQFF
TGTGCCATCAGCCCGAGGCAGGGACTCCATGAGCAGTTCTTC
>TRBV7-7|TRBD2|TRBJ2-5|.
CASSLGTSGKETQYF
TGTGCCAGCAGCCTTGGGACTAGCGGGAAAGAGACCCAGTACTTC
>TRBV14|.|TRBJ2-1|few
CASSQAPRTLTYNEQFF
TGTGCCAGCAGCCAAGCTCCAAGGACATTAACCTACAATGAGCAGTTCTTC
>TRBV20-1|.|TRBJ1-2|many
CSALGAGYGYTF
TGCAGTGCCCTAGGGGCAGGCTATGGCTACACCTTC
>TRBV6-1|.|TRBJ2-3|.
CATNRDSLADTQYF
TGTGCCACTAACCGGGACTCCCTAGCAGATACGCAGTATTTT
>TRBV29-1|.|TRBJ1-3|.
CSVEDSFGNTIYF
TGCAGCGTTGAAGACAGTTTTGGAAACACCATATATTTT
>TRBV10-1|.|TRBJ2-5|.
CASSEPWTQNDRETQYF
TGCGCCAGCAGTGAGCCTTGGACGCAAAATGACCGGGAGACCCAGTACTTC
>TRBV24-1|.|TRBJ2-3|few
CATSDPDGTDTQYF
TGTGCCACCAGTGACCCAGACGGCACAGATACGCAGTATTTT
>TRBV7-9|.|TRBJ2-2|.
CASSLNLAPNTGELFF
TGTGCCAGCAGCTTAAATCTAGCGCCGAACACCGGGGAGCTGTTTTTT
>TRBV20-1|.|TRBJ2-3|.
CSAKFRDLWADTQYF
TGCAGTGCAAAATTCCGGGACCTTTGGGCAGATACGCAGTATTTT
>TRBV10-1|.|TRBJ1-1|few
CASSAFGGHTEAFF
TGCGCCAGCAGTGCCTTCGGCGGGCACACTGAAGCTTTCTTT
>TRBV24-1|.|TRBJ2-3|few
CATSARAGQASTDTQYF
TGTGCCACCAGTGCCCGCGCGGGACAAGCTAGCACAGATACGCAGTATTTT
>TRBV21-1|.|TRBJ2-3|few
CASSMGVNTAVTDTQYF
TGTGCCAGCAGCATGGGCGTGAACACCGCCGTCACAGATACGCAGTATTTT
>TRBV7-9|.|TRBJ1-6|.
CASSLGNGGNSPLHF
TGTGCCAGCAGCTTAGGCAACGGCGGGAATTCACCCCTCCACTTT
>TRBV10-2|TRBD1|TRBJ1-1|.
CASSPRTGIGTEAFF
TGCGCCAGCAGCCCCAGGACAGGGATAGGCACTGAAGCTTTCTTT
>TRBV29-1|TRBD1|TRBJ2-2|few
CSVGQGNTGELFF
TGCAGCGTCGGACAGGGAAACACCGGGGAGCTGTTTTTT
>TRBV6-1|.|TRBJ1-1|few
CASKTGGETEAFF
TGTGCCAGCAAGACGGGGGGCGAAACTGAAGCTTTCTTT
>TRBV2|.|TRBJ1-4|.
CASSEAANEKLFF
TGTGCCAGCAGTGAAGCTGCTAATGAAAAACTGTTTTTT
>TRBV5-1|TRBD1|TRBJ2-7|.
CASSLGQGSHEQYF
TGCGCCAGCAGCTTGGGACAGGGGTCCCACGAGCAGTACTTC
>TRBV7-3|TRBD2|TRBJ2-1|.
CASSSLAGGVYNEQFF
TGTGCCAGCAGCTCCTTAGCGGGAGGGGTCTACAATGAGCAGTTCTTC
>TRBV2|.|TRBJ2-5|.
CASVRGLGGETQYF
TGTGCCAGCGTTCGCGGACTAGGGGGAGAGACCCAGTACTTC
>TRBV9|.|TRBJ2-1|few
CASSGGPYDEQFF
TGTGCCAGCAGCGGAGGCCCTTACGATGAGCAGTTCTTC
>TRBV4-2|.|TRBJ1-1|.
CASSQSLGMNTEAFF
TGTGCCAGCAGCCAAAGTCTGGGGATGAACACTGAAGCTTTCTTT
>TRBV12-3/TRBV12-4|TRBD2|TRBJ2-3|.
CASSFFGRGTTDTQYF
TGTGCCAGCAGTTTTTTCGGGAGGGGGACCACAGATACGCAGTATTTT
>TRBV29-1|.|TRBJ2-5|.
CSVDRHQETQYF
TGCAGCGTTGACCGGCACCAAGAGACCCAGTACTTC
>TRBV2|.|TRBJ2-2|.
CASSEAQASGELFF
TGTGCCAGCAGTGAAGCGCAAGCCTCCGGGGAGCTGTTTTTT
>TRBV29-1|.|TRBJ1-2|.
CSVGGRQRIGYTF
TGCAGCGTTGGGGGGAGGCAGCGGATCGGCTACACCTTC